A single sample gave rise to the 18 T cell receptor beta chains below, sequenced in a study of blood T cell repertoires in COVID-19. The table came from immunoSEQ multiplex PCR; TCRdb's copy has only in-frame clones and leaves some out. The repertoire holds approximately 300,000 clones, with approximately 90% as singletons. Sequenced sample: PBMCs or T cells enriched from blood (not recorded which). These receptors were obtained from a woman in her late teens or twenties who had recovered from COVID-19.

The chain carries TRBV29-1 and TRBJ2-5, with 7 nucleotides matching TRBD1. The CDR3 length is 13 residues. CDR1 and CDR2 from the germline V gene are SQVTM and ANQGSEA. The V and J ends lost 4 bases and 1 base, in that order; junction bases with no gene match: 3. The CDR3 sequence: CSVGGTAQETQYF. Here the CDR3 DNA reads TGCAGCGTTGGAGGGACAGCCCAAGAGACCCAGTACTTC.

The rearrangement joins TRBV7-7 to TRBJ2-1; 9 bases match TRBD2. Germline lookup yields CDR1 SSHAT and CDR2 FNYEAQ (reference sequence). The V and J ends lost 5 bases and 1 base, in that order; junction bases with no gene match: 3. The CDR3 contains 15 residues. The CDR3: CASSPLAGSYNEQFF. CDR3 bases: TGTGCCAGCAGCCCTCTAGCGGGATCCTACAATGAGCAGTTCTTC.

The chain links TRBV30 to TRBJ2-1, with 11 bases that match TRBD2. Germline loops: CDR1 GTSNPN, CDR2 SVGIG (reference sequence). The length of the CDR3 is 16 residues. V lost 0 bases and J lost 2; bases outside the gene matches: 3. CDR3 sequence reads: CAWSVLGLAAYNEQFF. CDR3 bases: TGTGCCTGGAGTGTACTGGGACTAGCGGCCTACAATGAGCAGTTCTTC.

The rearrangement uses TRBV4-1 and TRBJ2-7; 7 bases are a match to TRBD1. Germline-derived CDR1 and CDR2 are MGHRA and YSYEKL. Trimming at V came to 2 bases and at J to 8 bases, leaving 6 bases not matched to a gene. CDR3 length: 13 amino acids. The CDR3 loop reads CASSQLTGDKQYF. The CDR3 nucleotides read TGCGCCAGCAGCCAACTCACAGGGGATAAGCAGTACTTC.

The gene calls are TRBV30 and TRBJ1-5; D ambiguous. Germline CDR1 reads GTSNPN; CDR2 reads SVGIG (reference sequence). V lost 1 base to trimming and J lost 11 bases, with 15 bases between them. The CDR3 is 13 residues long. DNA of the CDR3: TGTGCCTGGAGTGCCACCGGAGATCTGACCCAGCATTTT. Amino acids: CAWSATGDLTQHF.

This chain links TRBV25-1 with TRBJ2-7; D is uncertain. Deletions cut 1 base from V and 4 bases from J, with 17 bases between. This CDR3 contains 16 residues. Germline loops: CDR1 MGHDK, CDR2 SYGVNS. CDR3 sequence: CASSESFAQFAYEQYF. CDR3 sequence (DNA): TGTGCCAGCAGTGAATCATTTGCACAGTTCGCATACGAGCAGTACTTC.

V usage is TRBV7-9 and J usage is TRBJ1-5; the D is unclear. Germline CDR1 and CDR2: SEHNR and FQNEAQ (reference sequence). V lost 0 bases and J 6 bases, leaving 6 bases between the germline ends. The CDR3 covers 13 residues. The CDR3 nucleotides are TGTGCCAGCAGCTTAGCGGCTAGTCAGCCCCAGCATTTT. Protein product: CASSLAASQPQHF.

This clone was recorded only once. The V gene is TRBV19, the J gene TRBJ1-2; 8 positions match TRBD1. The trim removed 6 bases at V and 7 bases at J, leaving 16 bases unmatched. The CDR3 sequence is 16 residues long. CDR1 is LNHDA and CDR2 is SQIVND in the germline V gene (reference sequence). The CDR3 nucleotides read TGTGCCAGTAGACGTCCGGGAGAGACAGGGGTGTCTGGCTACACCTTC. The encoded protein is CASRRPGETGVSGYTF.

CDR3 DNA: TGTGCCAGCAGTGAAATGCGGGGGAGCTCCTACGAGCAGTACTTC. Amino acid sequence: CASSEMRGSSYEQYF. J is TRBJ2-7 and V is TRBV2, with TRBD2 identical over 7 bases. V was pared by 2 bases and J by 0 bases, with 4 bases of the junction left unmatched. CDR1 is SNHLY, CDR2 FYNNEI, per germline. The CDR3 is made up of 15 amino acids. The variable domain in full, completed from reference TRBV2 and TRBJ2-7, reads EPEVTQTPSHQVTQMGQEVILRCVPISNHLYFYWYRQILGQKVEFLVSFYNNEISEKSEIFDDQFSVERPDGSNFTLKIRSTKLEDSAMYFCASSEMRGSSYEQYFGPGTRLTVT.

The rearrangement joins TRBV27 to TRBJ2-7, with 7 nucleotides matching TRBD1. The CDR3 spans 13 residues. Germline V lookup: CDR1 MNHEY, CDR2 SMNVEV (reference sequence). V trimming: 2 bases; J trimming: 4 bases; junction bases outside the gene matches: 2. CDR3 amino acids: CASSLETGYEQYF. CDR3 nucleotide sequence: TGTGCCAGCAGTTTAGAGACAGGGTACGAGCAGTACTTC.

V and J are TRBV28 and TRBJ2-7; 13 bases fit TRBD2. The V gene's germline CDR1 is MDHEN and CDR2 SYDVKM. The CDR3 spans 17 residues. V was pared by 5 bases and J by 3 bases, with 10 bases of the junction left unmatched. In DNA form, the CDR3 reads TGTGCCAGCAGTCAACCGGGACTAGCGGGATTCGACTACGAGCAGTACTTC. Translated: CASSQPGLAGFDYEQYF.

This chain joins TRBV5-5 and TRBJ2-7, with 12 positions matching TRBD1. This CDR3 is built from 17 residues. The V gene's germline CDR1 is SGHKS and CDR2 YYEKEE (reference sequence). The V and J ends lost 1 base and 2 bases, in that order; junction bases with no gene match: 7. CDR3 region: CASSLYTGQGATYEQYF. CDR3 sequence (DNA): TGTGCCAGCAGCTTGTACACGGGACAGGGGGCGACCTACGAGCAGTACTTC. The full variable domain, with the rest looked up from reference TRBV5-5 and TRBJ2-7, is DAGVTQSPTHLIKTRGQQVTLRCSPISGHKSVSWYQQVLGQGPQFIFQYYEKEERGRGNFPDRFSARQFPNYSSELNVNALLLGDSALYLCASSLYTGQGATYEQYFGPGTRLTVT.

The rearrangement joins TRBV9 to TRBJ2-1; TRBD2 agrees at 11 bases. V shed 4 bases and J 7 bases; nucleotides not matched to a gene: 7. The CDR3 loop spans 15 amino acids. CDR1 and CDR2 from the germline V gene are SGDLS and YYNGEE. This chain's CDR3 is CASSPSGRTNNEQFF. The CDR3, as DNA: TGTGCCAGCAGCCCTAGCGGGAGGACCAATAATGAGCAGTTCTTC.

This sequence joins TRBV5-8 and TRBJ1-3; 10 bases match TRBD1. With 4 bases clipped from V and 2 bases from J, the junction kept 3 bases outside the gene matches. Germline loops: CDR1 SGHTS, CDR2 YDEGEE. This CDR3 spans 15 amino acids. In DNA form, the CDR3 reads TGTGCCAGCAGCGCCGGGACAGGGGCTGGAAACACCATATATTTT. This translates into CASSAGTGAGNTIYF.

V usage is TRBV19 and J usage is TRBJ2-7; 7 bases are shared with TRBD2. Trimming at V came to 5 bases and at J to 6 bases, leaving 13 bases not matched to a gene. Germline V gene data show CDR1 as LNHDA and CDR2 as SQIVND (reference sequence). This CDR3 spans 15 amino acids. CDR3 DNA sequence: TGTGCCAGTAGTCCCGTGACTAGCACCCTCCGCGAGCAGTACTTC. Translating it yields CASSPVTSTLREQYF.

The chain combines TRBV5-1 with TRBJ1-4; TRBD1 is a possible D gene (6 bases). The CDR3 covers 15 residues. V was pared by 0 bases and J by 4 bases, with 10 bases between. Germline CDR1 is SGHRS and CDR2 is YFSETQ. The CDR3 loop reads CASSLGDTGNEKLFF. The CDR3 bases are TGCGCCAGCAGCTTGGGGGACACGGGTAATGAAAAACTGTTTTTT.

As concerns this clone: One base away lies a much larger clone, so this may be a sequencing read error. V and J are TRBV4-1 and TRBJ1-1; D gene unclear. V was trimmed by 0 bases and J by 0 bases, leaving 5 bases between them. Germline CDR1 and CDR2: MGHRA and YSYEKL. The CDR3 is made up of 14 amino acids. In DNA form, the CDR3 reads TGCGCCAGCAGCCAAGATGCAGTGAACACTGAAGCTTTCTTT. Its translation is CASSQDAVNTEAFF.

This clone has just a few counts. The rearrangement joins TRBV30 to TRBJ1-2, with TRBD1 identical over 7 bases. The germline CDR1 and CDR2 sequences are GTSNPN and SVGIG (reference sequence). The trim removed 0 bases at V and 10 bases at J, leaving 11 bases unmatched. The CDR3 sequence is 14 residues long. CDR3 nucleotides: TGTGCCTGGAGTGTAGGCTGGACAGGCAGGGTCTACACCTTC. Its protein is CAWSVGWTGRVYTF.